A selection of T cell receptor beta chains follows, all from one sample in a study of blood T cell repertoires in COVID-19. The method was immunoSEQ multiplex PCR; TCRdb's version includes in-frame clones alone and lacks a portion of them. The data contain hundreds of thousands of clones, more than 85% of them seen just once; the ten biggest clones take up over 1%. The specimen was peripheral blood. The receptors here all came from a man between 70 and 80 years old with acute or convalescent COVID-19. Both conserved end residues are part of each CDR3. The order of the fields is V gene, D gene, clone size, J gene, CDR3 protein, CDR3 DNA. The D gene is left open where the match is weak. Clone size is given for some rows only: seen once, a few or many times, or a class if the clone is expanded.

V: TRBV10-3; D: NA; size: once; J: TRBJ1-5; CDR3: CAISESILGLQHF; DNA: TGTGCCATCAGTGAGTCCATTCTGGGGCTCCAGCATTTT
V: TRBV5-1; D: NA; size: once; J: TRBJ2-2; CDR3: CASRQGIGTGELFF; DNA: TGCGCGAGCAGGCAGGGAATTGGGACCGGGGAGCTGTTTTTT
V: TRBV5-1; D: TRBD1; size: NA; J: TRBJ2-1; CDR3: CASSVDQGAYNEQFF; DNA: TGCGCCAGCAGCGTCGACCAGGGGGCTTACAATGAGCAGTTCTTC
V: TRBV20-1; D: NA; size: NA; J: TRBJ1-5; CDR3: CSASGGGNQPQHF; DNA: TGCAGTGCTAGTGGGGGGGGCAATCAGCCCCAGCATTTT
V: TRBV5-1; D: NA; size: NA; J: TRBJ1-2; CDR3: CASSLTRSDYGYTF; DNA: TGCGCCAGCAGCTTGACTCGATCCGACTATGGCTACACCTTC
V: TRBV3-1/TRBV3-2; D: NA; size: NA; J: TRBJ1-6; CDR3: CASSQPFLGFAPLHF; DNA: TGTGCCAGCAGCCAACCCTTTCTGGGCTTTGCGCCCCTCCACTTT
V: TRBV21-1; D: NA; size: NA; J: TRBJ2-7; CDR3: CASIEREMYEQYF; DNA: TGTGCCAGCATCGAGCGGGAAATGTACGAGCAGTACTTC
V: TRBV7-9; D: NA; size: NA; J: TRBJ1-2; CDR3: CASSLEGPGVYGYTF; DNA: TGTGCCAGCAGCTTAGAGGGTCCGGGGGTTTATGGCTACACCTTC
V: TRBV27; D: NA; size: once; J: TRBJ1-2; CDR3: CASSLLGRNYGYTF; DNA: TGTGCCAGCAGTTTATTGGGCAGAAACTATGGCTACACCTTC
V: TRBV28; D: NA; size: NA; J: TRBJ2-4; CDR3: CASSFPSSAKNIQYF; DNA: TGTGCCAGCAGTTTCCCGTCTAGCGCCAAAAACATTCAGTACTTC
V: TRBV6-5; D: TRBD1; size: NA; J: TRBJ1-5; CDR3: CASSPNRGNQPQHF; DNA: TGTGCCAGCAGTCCTAACAGGGGAAATCAGCCCCAGCATTTT
V: TRBV6-5; D: TRBD1; size: NA; J: TRBJ2-3; CDR3: CASSYGGQNTDTQYF; DNA: TGTGCCAGCAGTTACGGGGGACAGAACACAGATACGCAGTATTTT
V: TRBV3-1/TRBV3-2; D: NA; size: NA; J: TRBJ1-4; CDR3: CASSQGSSRGEKLFF; DNA: TGTGCCAGCAGCCAAGGTTCGTCGCGGGGGGAAAAACTGTTTTTT
V: TRBV6-5; D: NA; size: once; J: TRBJ1-6; CDR3: CASAESLNSPLHF; DNA: TGTGCCAGCGCCGAAAGCCTTAATTCACCCCTCCACTTT
V: TRBV9; D: NA; size: NA; J: TRBJ2-3; CDR3: CASSVDPRRDTQYF; DNA: TGTGCCAGCAGCGTAGATCCTAGGAGGGATACGCAGTATTTT
V: TRBV28; D: TRBD1; size: NA; J: TRBJ1-2; CDR3: CASSFTGDLNYGYTF; DNA: TGTGCCAGCAGTTTTACAGGGGATCTTAACTATGGCTACACCTTC
V: TRBV19; D: NA; size: NA; J: TRBJ2-7; CDR3: CASSIGGYSYEQYF; DNA: TGTGCCAGTAGTATTGGCGGCTACTCCTACGAGCAGTACTTC
V: TRBV25-1; D: TRBD1; size: NA; J: TRBJ2-5; CDR3: CASSEWGQGAETQYF; DNA: TGTGCCAGCAGTGAATGGGGACAGGGGGCAGAGACCCAGTACTTC
V: TRBV9; D: NA; size: NA; J: TRBJ1-6; CDR3: CASSVEGTRTSPLHF; DNA: TGTGCCAGCAGCGTAGAGGGGACTAGGACTTCACCCCTCCACTTT
V: TRBV18; D: NA; size: NA; J: TRBJ1-5; CDR3: CASSPTAGDQPQHF; DNA: TGTGCCAGCTCACCAACGGCAGGGGATCAGCCCCAGCATTTT
V: TRBV28; D: NA; size: NA; J: TRBJ1-5; CDR3: CASSWRETQPQHF; DNA: TGTGCCAGCAGTTGGAGAGAGACTCAGCCCCAGCATTTT
V: TRBV23-1; D: NA; size: NA; J: TRBJ2-7; CDR3: CASRTGSYEQYF; DNA: TGCGCCAGCAGGACAGGCTCCTACGAGCAGTACTTC
V: TRBV28; D: TRBD1; size: NA; J: TRBJ1-3; CDR3: CASSSLGRGRNTIYF; DNA: TGTGCCAGCAGTTCGCTTGGCAGGGGGCGAAACACCATATATTTT
V: TRBV3-1/TRBV3-2; D: TRBD2; size: few; J: TRBJ2-1; CDR3: CASSSLADYHNEQFF; DNA: TGTGCCAGCAGTTCACTAGCGGATTACCACAATGAGCAGTTCTTC
V: TRBV7-2; D: NA; size: NA; J: TRBJ1-5; CDR3: CASSFTGQPQHF; DNA: TGTGCCAGCAGCTTTACGGGACAGCCCCAGCATTTT
V: TRBV3-1/TRBV3-2; D: NA; size: NA; J: TRBJ1-2; CDR3: CASSQESGHGYTF; DNA: TGTGCCAGCAGCCAGGAATCAGGGCATGGCTACACCTTC